A selection of T cell receptor beta chains follows, all from one sample in a study of low-dose radiotherapy and immunotherapy resistance in tumors. TCRdb used MiXCR to reprocess the reads, holding one entry per CDR3 protein. The data contain tens of thousands of distinct CDR3 sequences, roughly a sixth of them singletons. The source material was PBMCs, sampled before treatment. These receptors all stem from a male donor with prostate cancer. Both conserved end residues are part of each CDR3. The D gene is left open where the match is weak. For some rows the clone size is stated as once, few or many, or as a class when expanded; others skip it.

.,TRBJ2-3,many,TRBV6-2/TRBV6-3,TGTGCCAGCAGTTACTCAGCTAGTAGGGATACGCAGTATTTT,CASSYSASRDTQYF
TRBD1,TRBJ1-5,many,TRBV7-2,TGTGCCAGCAGCCCCGCCGGGACAGGGGGTCAGCCCCAGCATTTT,CASSPAGTGGQPQHF
.,TRBJ1-4,many,TRBV7-9,TGTGCCAGCAGCTTAGTTTTCTCTGGTGAAAAACTGTTTTTT,CASSLVFSGEKLFF
.,TRBJ2-7,.,TRBV5-1,TGCGCCAGCAGCTTTACGGGGGACGAGCAGTACTTC,CASSFTGDEQYF
.,TRBJ2-5,many,TRBV6-1,TGTGCCAGCAAAGGGGGGGGTTGGGAGACCCAGTACTTC,CASKGGGWETQYF
.,TRBJ1-2,many,TRBV14,TGTGCCAGCAGCCAAGTGTTGGGAGTGGATGGCTACACCTTC,CASSQVLGVDGYTF
.,TRBJ2-3,many,TRBV7-6,TGTGCCAGCAGTCAAGGATGGGGGACGTCCACAGATACGCAGTATTTT,CASSQGWGTSTDTQYF
TRBD1,TRBJ1-4,many,TRBV10-3,TGTGCCATCAGCCACGGGACAGCTAATGAAAAACTGTTTTTT,CAISHGTANEKLFF
.,TRBJ1-3,many,TRBV6-5,TGTGCCAGCAGGCTTGACCGTACTCCAACAAACACCATATATTTT,CASRLDRTPTNTIYF
.,TRBJ2-1,many,TRBV3-1,TGTGCCAGCAGACAGGGAGATGAGCAGTTCTTC,CASRQGDEQFF
.,TRBJ2-7,many,TRBV7-2,TGTGCCAGCAGCGTGGGGGTATTGGCTAGTTTCGAGCAGTACTTC,CASSVGVLASFEQYF
.,TRBJ1-4,many,TRBV7-8,TGTGCCAGCAGCCCCCGGGTGGGAACTAATGAAAAACTGTTTTTT,CASSPRVGTNEKLFF
.,TRBJ2-5,many,TRBV5-1,TGCGCCAGCAGCTTCTCGGGGGAAGGGGAGACCCAGTACTTC,CASSFSGEGETQYF
TRBD2,TRBJ2-7,many,TRBV7-9,TGTGCCAGCTCCCCCGGGAGCGGGGGAGGGTACGAGCAGTACTTC,CASSPGSGGGYEQYF
.,TRBJ2-5,.,TRBV19,TGTGCCAGTAGGGCAGCAGAGACCCAGTACTTC,CASRAAETQYF
.,TRBJ1-3,many,TRBV5-1,TGCGCCAGCAGCCCCGACTCTCAGAGCTCTGGAAACACCATATATTTT,CASSPDSQSSGNTIYF
.,TRBJ1-5,many,TRBV6-6,TGTGCCAGCAGTTCCAAAGACAGAGTATGGCAGCCCCAGCATTTT,CASSSKDRVWQPQHF
TRBD1,TRBJ2-7,.,TRBV2,TGTGCCAGCAGTGATTGGGGACAGGGGAAATCCTACGAGCAGTACTTC,CASSDWGQGKSYEQYF
.,TRBJ2-1,.,TRBV7-9,TGTGCCAGCAGCCCCGGGTTGGCGGGATCAAAAGGGGGCAATGAGCAGTTCTTC,CASSPGLAGSKGGNEQFF
.,TRBJ1-2,many,TRBV12-5,TGTGCTAGTGGTTCGGGGGACGGCTATGGCTACACCTTC,CASGSGDGYGYTF
.,TRBJ1-6,.,TRBV14,TGTGCCAGCAGCCCTCGGTTGGGTGCGGCAACTTCACCCCTCCACTTT,CASSPRLGAATSPLHF
.,TRBJ1-1,many,TRBV4-2,TGTGCCAGCAGCCAAGGTCTCGGGGGAGGAACTGAAGCTTTCTTT,CASSQGLGGGTEAFF
.,TRBJ1-6,many,TRBV18,TGTGCCAGCTCACCGGCAAGCTCCTATAATTCACCCCTCCACTTT,CASSPASSYNSPLHF
.,TRBJ2-5,many,TRBV6-1,TGTGCCAGCAGTGTACCGCCAGATCGGCCGTGGGAGACCCAGTACTTC,CASSVPPDRPWETQYF
TRBD1,TRBJ2-1,many,TRBV12-3/TRBV12-4,TGTGCCAGCAGTTTGACAGGGGTAGGGAATGAGCAGTTCTTC,CASSLTGVGNEQFF
.,TRBJ2-3,medium-sized,TRBV6-2/TRBV6-3,TGTGCCAGCAGGCCCTTAAGAGATACGCAGTATTTT,CASRPLRDTQYF
TRBD1,TRBJ2-1,few,TRBV5-1,TGCGCCAGCAGCTTGACGGGACAGGCCAACAATGAGCAGTTCTTC,CASSLTGQANNEQFF
.,TRBJ2-3,many,TRBV11-2,TGTGCCAGCAGCATGAGCGGTTCAGATGCAGATACGCAGTATTTT,CASSMSGSDADTQYF
.,TRBJ2-2,many,TRBV19,TGTGCCAGTATAGCCCTCGGGGGGCAGAACACCGGGGAGCTGTTTTTT,CASIALGGQNTGELFF
TRBD1,TRBJ2-3,many,TRBV18,TGTGCCAGCTCATTCCAGGGACAGCGCACAGATACGCAGTATTTT,CASSFQGQRTDTQYF
.,TRBJ2-1,.,TRBV5-1,TGCGCCAGCAGCACGGACGGCCAAGAGACCCAGTTCTTC,CASSTDGQETQFF
.,TRBJ2-1,many,TRBV6-1,TGTGCCAGCAGTGAAGGACCTAGTTGGAAGCAGTTCTTC,CASSEGPSWKQFF
.,TRBJ1-1,many,TRBV2,TGTGCCAGCAGTGAGTCTTTGGGGAACACTGAAGCTTTCTTT,CASSESLGNTEAFF
.,TRBJ2-3,.,TRBV7-2,TGTGCCAGCAGCTTAGGGGGGGCCCAAGCAGATACGCAGTATTTT,CASSLGGAQADTQYF
.,TRBJ2-7,once,TRBV27,TGTGCCACCAGGGGGGATGAAAGCTCCTACGAGCAGTACTTC,CATRGDESSYEQYF
.,TRBJ2-4,.,TRBV12-3/TRBV12-4,TGTGCCAGCAGTCGATCTAGCGCCGGGGCCAAAAACATTCAGTACTTC,CASSRSSAGAKNIQYF
TRBD1,TRBJ2-3,.,TRBV18,TGTGCCAGCTCCCGCGGACAGGGCACAGATACGCAGTATTTT,CASSRGQGTDTQYF
.,TRBJ1-6,many,TRBV7-9,TGTGCCAGCAGCGGTTTTTCTTCACCCCTCCACTTT,CASSGFSSPLHF
.,TRBJ2-2,many,TRBV5-4,TGTGCCAGCAGCTTGTTTGGGGACACCGGGGAGCTGTTTTTT,CASSLFGDTGELFF
TRBD2,TRBJ2-1,many,TRBV28,TGTGCCAGCTATCCGATGGGCGTAGCGGGGGGCTACAATGAGCAGTTCTTC,CASYPMGVAGGYNEQFF
.,TRBJ2-2,.,TRBV6-1,.,CASGKRDSNTGELFFF
TRBD1,TRBJ2-5,once,TRBV19,TGTGCCAGTAGTTCCGAGGACAGGGCGGAGACCCAGTACTTC,CASSSEDRAETQYF
.,TRBJ2-1,few,TRBV20-1,TGCAGTGCTATTAGGAGTTCCAATGAGCAGTTCTTC,CSAIRSSNEQFF
.,TRBJ2-5,many,TRBV30,TGTGCCTGGAGGGGGCGGGTAGCCCAAGAGACCCAGTACTTC,CAWRGRVAQETQYF
TRBD1,TRBJ2-1,many,TRBV6-1,TGTGCCAGCAAGGGGGCCGAAACAGGGTACAATGAGCAGTTCTTC,CASKGAETGYNEQFF
.,TRBJ2-5,many,TRBV25-1,TGTGCCAGCAGTGGATCCCCGGGAGCTGGCGGTTATCAAACCCAGTACTTC,CASSGSPGAGGYQTQYF
.,TRBJ2-1,many,TRBV5-6,TGTGCCAGCAGCTTGGCCGGGACAAGAGAGCAGTTCTTC,CASSLAGTREQFF
TRBD1,TRBJ2-1,many,TRBV5-1,TGCGCCAGCAGCTCGGGGACAGGGGAGGACGATGAGCAGTTCTTC,CASSSGTGEDDEQFF
TRBD2,TRBJ2-1,few,TRBV29-1,TGCAGCTTCAGGTCTAGCGGGGGGAGTTTGAATGAGCAGTTCTTC,CSFRSSGGSLNEQFF
.,TRBJ2-1,few,TRBV29-1,TGCAGCGTTGTCGGGGGATACAATGAGCAGTTCTTC,CSVVGGYNEQFF